This TCR beta chain was captured by sequencing in a study of glioma-infiltrating T cells after dendritic cell vaccination. In the study overall: Patients had newly diagnosed or recurrent glioblastoma and received dendritic cell vaccines.

The immunoSEQ assay amplified TCRB CDR3 from up to about 2 ug DNA. Only in-frame clones appear in the TCRdb table, and some are missing; sequencing was by immunoSEQ multiplex PCR. The top ten hold approximately 2.9% of the sample, which has about 82,000 clones, 70% to 90% seen once. Before vaccination, two weeks after the third vaccination, and at progression, PBMC were collected. Germline CDR1 reads LNHDA; CDR2 reads SQIVND (reference sequence). The CDR3 consists of 15 residues. V lost 2 bases, J lost 4 bases, and 5 bases stayed unmatched. The sequences come from blood, collected before dendritic cell vaccination. The rearrangement links TRBV19 to TRBJ1-3; 7 bases are shared with TRBD1. This sequence was found in a human donor with glioblastoma. This CDR3 is CASSITPGGGNTIYF. The CDR3 DNA sequence: TGTGCCAGTAGTATAACACCAGGGGGAGGAAACACCATATATTTT.